The text below deals with one T cell receptor beta chain. Its antigen is undetermined. The data originate from a study of Graves' ophthalmopathy and Graves' hyperthyroidism. Study background: Ophthalmopathy absent within 18 months of follow-up marked hyperthyroidism as stable. Study conclusions and caveats: Among expanded thyroid clonotypes above 0.001 frequency, most also occurred in blood.

The germline V and J ends were trimmed by 10 bases and 0 bases, with 18 bases remaining between them. Germline CDR1 is ENHRY and CDR2 is SYGVKD. The CDR3 loop spans 15 amino acids. CDR3 regions of TCR beta were amplified from RNA transcripts. The authors performed first-round RT-PCR with HTBI primers and then a second-round multiplex PCR. TCRdb re-called the multiplex PCR reads through MiXCR, storing one row per CDR3 protein. The sample has more than 1,000,000 distinct CDR3 sequences; roughly 35% are singletons. The hyperthyroidism patients had a new diagnosis of under 2 months' duration and were aged 18 to 65.

The rearrangement joins TRBV10-3 to TRBJ1-1; D may be TRBD1 (5 bases). The clonotype was recovered from an adult man with Graves' hyperthyroidism. The sequencing input was peripheral blood or thyroid tissue (not recorded which). CDR3 residues: CASNTGGDLNTEAFF. As DNA, the CDR3 is TGTGCCAGCAACACCGGGGGGGACCTGAACACTGAAGCTTTCTTT.